The clone carrying this T cell receptor beta chain was seen a few times. The antigen is not known. This sample was included in a study of T cells in Graves' hyperthyroidism and ophthalmopathy. Study findings and constraints: Also found in blood were most expanded thyroid clonotypes above 0.001.

The length of the CDR3 is 13 residues. The J segment lost 12 bases and the V segment lost 3 bases, leaving 8 bases of the junction unmatched. From germline, CDR1 is ENHRY and CDR2 SYGVKD. Regions amplified from RNA transcripts were the TCR beta CDR3 regions. Initially, a first-round RT-PCR of the TCR CDR3 employed the HTBI primer set. TCRdb reprocessed the multiplex PCR reads with MiXCR, giving one entry per CDR3 protein. Among about 500,000 distinct CDR3 sequences, approximately 17% were seen once, and the ten largest hold approximately 18%. Ophthalmopathy patients showed a Clinical Activity Score of at least 3, NOSPECS grade of at least 4 and duration under 3 months. Used for diagnoses were clinical symptoms, serum thyroxine and TRAb, thyroid ultrasound and orbital computed tomography.

The chain carries TRBV10-3 and TRBJ2-3; 8 bases are a match to TRBD2. The TCR comes from a woman under 30 with Graves' ophthalmopathy. Material for sequencing was blood. The CDR3 nucleotides read TGTGCCATCAGTGACCTCAGCGGGAGCCGTCAGTATTTT. Amino acids: CAISDLSGSRQYF.